These 6 T cell receptor beta chains share one sample of origin, sequenced in a study of blood T cell repertoires in COVID-19. The assay was immunoSEQ multiplex PCR, and TCRdb's table has in-frame clones only and misses some. The data contain 220,000 or so clones, 92% of them singletons. Sequencing was carried out using peripheral blood. Receptor source: a man in his fifties or sixties with COVID-19, enrolled during active disease.

The rearrangement joins TRBV7-3 to TRBJ2-2; 9 bases fit TRBD2. V shed 3 bases, J shed 6 bases, and the junction held 14 bases outside the gene matches. Germline V gene sequence: CDR1 SGHTA, CDR2 FQGTGA. This CDR3 has 18 amino acids. The CDR3 spells CASSFRLADSGGPGELFF. DNA of the CDR3: TGTGCCAGCAGCTTTAGACTAGCGGACTCCGGGGGGCCCGGGGAGCTGTTTTTT.

The chain couples TRBV5-5 to TRBJ2-4; D ambiguous. Germline V gene sequence: CDR1 SGHKS, CDR2 YYEKEE (reference sequence). This CDR3 has 14 amino acids. The V gene lost 0 bases and the J gene lost 4 bases, with 8 bases spanning the gap. Here the CDR3 DNA reads TGTGCCAGCAGCTTGGTGGCGGTAAAAAACATTCAGTACTTC. Protein product: CASSLVAVKNIQYF.

This chain joins TRBV3-1 (or the pseudogene TRBV3-2) and TRBJ1-2; a weak D match, TRBD1 (5 bases). The germline gives CDR1 LGHDT, CDR2 YNNKEL (reference sequence). The CDR3 sequence is 16 residues long. Trimming removed 4 bases from V and 4 bases from J, with 19 bases in between. The DNA for the CDR3 is TGTGCCAGCAGCCCTTGGGGGGACCTTGGGGGCTATGGCTACACCTTC. Its protein is CASSPWGDLGGYGYTF.

With regard to this clone: One end of the junction varies from germline; a read error may be responsible. This rearrangement joins TRBV6-5 to TRBJ1-1; a possible D gene is TRBD1 (5 bases). This CDR3 has 15 residues. The germline V gene has CDR1 MNHEY and CDR2 SVGAGI. DNA of the CDR3: TGTGCCAGCAGTAACTCGGGGGGGGGAGGAACTGAAGCTTTCTTT. Its translation: CASSNSGGGGTEAFF.

The rearrangement uses TRBV4-1 and TRBJ1-2; TRBD1 agrees at 7 bases. CDR3 length equals 15 residues. CDR1 and CDR2 (germline): MGHRA, YSYEKL. The ends lost 1 base at V and 2 bases at J; junction bases unmatched: 4. In nucleotides, the CDR3 is TGCGCCAGCAGCCAAGCCGGGACAGAGAACTATGGCTACACCTTC. Protein sequence: CASSQAGTENYGYTF.

The chain couples TRBV27 to TRBJ2-1, with 9 bases identical to TRBD2. Germline CDR1 reads MNHEY; CDR2 reads SMNVEV (reference sequence). With V trimmed by 5 bases and J by 4 bases, 9 bases remained unmatched. The CDR3 sequence is 16 residues long. CDR3 coding DNA: TGTGCCAGCAGTCCCTTGACTAGCGGAGGATACAATGAGCAGTTCTTC. Translation gives CASSPLTSGGYNEQFF.